These T cell receptor beta chains were read from a single sample in a study of regulatory T cells in long-lasting Graves disease. A single record per CDR3 protein comes from TCRdb applying MiXCR to the multiplex PCR reads. The sample includes 350,000 to 500,000 distinct CDR3 sequences, around 17% of them seen just once. The same specimen was also included in a second study, on T cells in Graves' hyperthyroidism and ophthalmopathy.

The input for sequencing was peripheral blood mononuclear cells (PBMCs), taken at new diagnosis, from a patient treated with antithyroid drugs. The receptor source for this set is a woman between 25 and 40 years old with Graves disease. CDR3s include the opening cysteine and the closing phenylalanine or tryptophan. The order of the fields is V gene, clone size, D gene, J gene, CDR3 protein, CDR3 DNA. The D gene is left open where the match is weak. Only some rows state a clone size, as once, few, many or a class for expanded clones.

v_gene: TRBV5-1; abundance: many; d_gene: NA; j_gene: TRBJ1-3; CDR3aa: CASSDLDSSGNTIYF; CDR3nt: TGCGCCAGCAGCGATCTAGATAGTTCCGGAAACACCATATATTTT
v_gene: TRBV12-3/TRBV12-4; abundance: few; d_gene: NA; j_gene: TRBJ1-2; CDR3aa: CANSPRGSYGYTF; CDR3nt: TGTGCCAACAGTCCCCGGGGGAGCTATGGCTACACCTTC
v_gene: TRBV19; abundance: NA; d_gene: NA; j_gene: TRBJ2-7; CDR3aa: CASSIGSAYEQYF; CDR3nt: TGTGCCAGTAGTATTGGGTCCGCCTACGAGCAGTACTTC
v_gene: TRBV2; abundance: many; d_gene: NA; j_gene: TRBJ1-4; CDR3aa: CASRERTATNEKLFF; CDR3nt: TGTGCCTCACGTGAGAGGACTGCAACTAATGAAAAACTGTTTTTT
v_gene: TRBV4-1; abundance: NA; d_gene: TRBD2; j_gene: TRBJ2-7; CDR3aa: CASSTGGAEHYEQYF; CDR3nt: TGCGCCAGCAGCACGGGAGGAGCGGAGCACTACGAGCAGTACTTC
v_gene: TRBV18; abundance: many; d_gene: NA; j_gene: TRBJ2-7; CDR3aa: CASSPLYQGPSGDEQYF; CDR3nt: TGTGCCAGCTCACCACTATACCAGGGACCCTCCGGGGACGAGCAGTACTTC
v_gene: TRBV3-1; abundance: many; d_gene: NA; j_gene: TRBJ1-2; CDR3aa: CASSQDPAKSYGYTF; CDR3nt: TGTGCCAGCAGCCAAGACCCTGCGAAAAGCTATGGCTACACCTTC
v_gene: TRBV12-3/TRBV12-4; abundance: many; d_gene: NA; j_gene: TRBJ2-1; CDR3aa: CASRRLGDEQFF; CDR3nt: TGTGCCAGCAGACGACTAGGTGATGAGCAGTTCTTC
v_gene: TRBV10-3; abundance: many; d_gene: TRBD2; j_gene: TRBJ2-5; CDR3aa: CAISEQSGRAPRF; CDR3nt: TGTGCCATCAGTGAGCAGAGCGGGAGGGCCCCCCGCTTC
v_gene: TRBV10-1; abundance: many; d_gene: NA; j_gene: TRBJ2-1; CDR3aa: CASSEMGSRFDEQFF; CDR3nt: TGCGCCAGCAGTGAAATGGGGAGTCGGTTCGATGAGCAGTTCTTC
v_gene: TRBV28; abundance: many; d_gene: NA; j_gene: TRBJ1-5; CDR3aa: CASSFTLGQGNQPQHF; CDR3nt: TGTGCCAGCAGTTTCACGCTCGGGCAGGGCAATCAGCCCCAGCATTTT